A selection of T cell receptor beta chains follows, all from one sample in a study of T cell changes during pregnancy in multiple sclerosis. Data came from immunoSEQ multiplex PCR; TCRdb stores just in-frame clones and leaves some out. The sample has approximately 40,000 clones; nearly 90% are singletons. The specimen comprised CD4+ T cells from peripheral blood mononuclear cells, sampled in the first trimester of pregnancy. Receptor source: a female donor with multiple sclerosis, enrolled in a pregnancy study. Both conserved end residues are part of each CDR3. The D gene is left open where the match is weak. Part of the rows lack a size; the others show once, few, many or a class for expanded clones.

v_gene	abundance	j_gene	d_gene	CDR3nt	CDR3aa
TRBV13	-	TRBJ1-3	TRBD1	TGTGCCAGCAGCACCGACAGGGGGCGGACTGGAAACACCATATATTTT	CASSTDRGRTGNTIYF
TRBV18	once	TRBJ1-2	-	TGTGCCAGCTCACCTAACGGACAGAACGTGGACTACACCTTC	CASSPNGQNVDYTF
TRBV25-1	-	TRBJ2-7	-	TGTGCCAGCAGTGACCGAAGCACTAGAATCTACGAGCAGTACTTC	CASSDRSTRIYEQYF
TRBV29-1	-	TRBJ2-5	TRBD2	TGCAGCGTTGATACGGCTAGCGGGACCCTAGAGACCCAGTACTTC	CSVDTASGTLETQYF
TRBV7-9	-	TRBJ2-1	TRBD1	TGTGCCAGCAGCTTTTGGGGACAGGGGTTCGATGAGCAGTTCTTC	CASSFWGQGFDEQFF
TRBV19	-	TRBJ2-5	TRBD1	TGTGCCAGTAGACTAACAGGGGGACCGGGTGGGACCCAGTACTTC	CASRLTGGPGGTQYF
TRBV6-1	-	TRBJ1-2	TRBD1	TGTGCCAGCAGTGACAGGGGGCGGGATGGCTACACCTTC	CASSDRGRDGYTF
TRBV9	-	TRBJ2-5	-	TGTGCCAGCAGCCCGTGGGCCGAAGGTGCCCAGTACTTC	CASSPWAEGAQYF
TRBV6-4	-	TRBJ1-1	-	TGTGCCAGCAGTGAGGCGGCGGGGGAAACTGAAGCTTTCTTT	CASSEAAGETEAFF
TRBV30	-	TRBJ1-5	-	TGTGCCTGGATGTCGCATCTGGGGGACACGAATCAGCCCCAGCATTTT	CAWMSHLGDTNQPQHF
TRBV2	-	TRBJ1-5	TRBD1	TGTGCCAGCAGCGGGGGACAGGGGGCTTTTCAGCCCCAGCATTTT	CASSGGQGAFQPQHF
TRBV6-5	-	TRBJ1-2	-	TGTGCCAGCAGGCAGGGCCGCTATGGCTACACCTTC	CASRQGRYGYTF
TRBV6-5	-	TRBJ1-5	-	TGTGCCAGCAGCCCTAAGGGGAATCAGCCCCAGCATTTT	CASSPKGNQPQHF
TRBV6-5	-	TRBJ2-7	-	TGTGCCAGCAGTCCTCAGGACATCTCCTACGAGCAGTACTTC	CASSPQDISYEQYF
TRBV7-9	-	TRBJ1-1	-	TGTGCCAGCAGCTTTCGGGACACTGAAGCTTTCTTT	CASSFRDTEAFF
TRBV11-2	-	TRBJ1-1	-	TGTGCCAGCAGCCTCACGGGACACGGGAACACTGAAGCTTTCTTT	CASSLTGHGNTEAFF
TRBV2	-	TRBJ1-3	TRBD1	TGTGCCAGCAGGGAAGACAGGGACGGAAACACCATATATTTT	CASREDRDGNTIYF
TRBV19	-	TRBJ2-3	-	TGTGCCAGTAGATGGGGGGAGGTGGAAGATACGCAGTATTTT	CASRWGEVEDTQYF
TRBV6-1	-	TRBJ2-1	-	TGTGCCAGCAGTAAAGAGGTCGGACTAGGGGGTTACAATGAGCAGTTCTTC	CASSKEVGLGGYNEQFF
TRBV7-2	few	TRBJ2-3	TRBD2	TGTGCCAGCACCTCCGGGGGGGCTAGGGGGGGCTCAACAGATACGCAGTATTTT	CASTSGGARGGSTDTQYF
TRBV7-9	-	TRBJ1-2	-	TGTGCCAGCAGCTTAGACACTAACTATGGCTACACCTTC	CASSLDTNYGYTF
TRBV4-3	-	TRBJ1-1	-	TGCGCCAGCAGCCAGGAGTTGCTAAGGGGGAGTTCAGCTTTCTTT	CASSQELLRGSSAFF
TRBV2	-	TRBJ2-7	-	TGTGCCAGCAGGAGTAAGAGCTCCTACGAGCAGTACTTC	CASRSKSSYEQYF
TRBV10-2	-	TRBJ2-5	-	TGCGCCAGCGGACCGGGACACACGTACCAAGAGACCCAGTACTTC	CASGPGHTYQETQYF
TRBV5-1	-	TRBJ1-2	-	TGCGCCAGCAGCTTGGACCCTTCAGGGGACTATGGCTACACCTTC	CASSLDPSGDYGYTF
TRBV4-3	-	TRBJ2-3	TRBD1	TGCGCCAGCACCGACAGGGGGTTGACAGATACGCAGTATTTT	CASTDRGLTDTQYF
TRBV5-4	-	TRBJ2-7	-	TGTGCCAGCAGCTTGCGGCAGGGCATTCGAGACGAGCAGTACTTC	CASSLRQGIRDEQYF
TRBV19	-	TRBJ1-1	-	TGTGCCAGTAGTATTGGCGGTCATCAGACCGCTTTCTTT	CASSIGGHQTAFF
TRBV18	-	TRBJ1-3	TRBD1	TGTGCCAGCTCGGGTGGGACAGCAGATACTGGAAACACCATATATTTT	CASSGGTADTGNTIYF
TRBV30	-	TRBJ1-5	TRBD1	TGTGCCTGGAGACTACAGGGGGCAGGTCAGCCCCAGCATTTT	CAWRLQGAGQPQHF
TRBV18	-	TRBJ1-5	-	TGTGCCAGCTCACCGGGAACAGGAAACAACAATCAGCCCCAGCATTTT	CASSPGTGNNNQPQHF
TRBV6-1	-	TRBJ2-2	-	TGTGCCAGCAGTGAAGGGGGGCGGAACACCGGGGAGCTGTTTTTT	CASSEGGRNTGELFF
TRBV6-5	-	TRBJ2-7	TRBD2	TGTGCCAGCAGTTACTCGATCGGGACTAGTCTGTACTTC	CASSYSIGTSLYF
TRBV30	-	TRBJ1-5	-	TGTGCCTGGAGTGTAGAGGGAAATCAGCCCCAGCATTTT	CAWSVEGNQPQHF
TRBV11-2	-	TRBJ2-1	TRBD1	TGTGCCAGCAGCTTAGAACAGGGGGCTTTATACGAGCAGTTCTTC	CASSLEQGALYEQFF
TRBV25-1	-	TRBJ1-1	-	TGTGCCAGCAGCACCCTATCGGCGGGGAGTGAAGCTTTCTTT	CASSTLSAGSEAFF
TRBV27	once	TRBJ2-6	-	TGTGCCAGCAGTTTATCATCGGTCTCTGGGGCCAACGTCCTGACTTTC	CASSLSSVSGANVLTF
TRBV5-8	-	TRBJ2-3	TRBD2	TGTGCCAGCAGCCCGGGGGGTACTCGTCCAGATACGCAGTATTTT	CASSPGGTRPDTQYF
TRBV13	-	TRBJ1-6	TRBD1	TGTGCCAGCAGCTTACAGGGGGGCTCCTATAATTCACCCCTCCACTTT	CASSLQGGSYNSPLHF
TRBV10-3	-	TRBJ1-3	-	TGTGCCATCAGTGAACAGGGCATTGGAAACACCATATATTTT	CAISEQGIGNTIYF
TRBV9	-	TRBJ2-7	TRBD2	TGTGCCAGCAGCGCCGGACTAGCGGGGGACCTCTACGAGCAGTACTTC	CASSAGLAGDLYEQYF
TRBV30	once	TRBJ2-3	-	TGTGCCTGGAGTGCCCCCGGGTCGCCAGCCCCCACAGATACGCAGTATTTT	CAWSAPGSPAPTDTQYF
TRBV27	-	TRBJ1-5	TRBD1	TGTGCCAGCAGTTCTATGATCACAGGGGGCGGAATCGGCAATCAGCCCCAGCATTTT	CASSSMITGGGIGNQPQHF
TRBV7-3	-	TRBJ2-2	TRBD1	TGTGCCAGCAAGGAACAGGGGAGCACCGGGGAGCTGTTTTTT	CASKEQGSTGELFF
TRBV2	few	TRBJ1-5	TRBD1	TGTGCCAGCAAGGAGTTGGTCACAGGGGGCGGTCAGCCCCAGCATTTT	CASKELVTGGGQPQHF
TRBV11-1	-	TRBJ1-1	TRBD1	TGTGCCAGCAGCCCCCCGACAGGGGCCAACACTGAAGCTTTCTTT	CASSPPTGANTEAFF
TRBV19	-	TRBJ1-1	-	TGTGCCAGTAGTACAAGGACAGCCTCTCTGAACACTGAAGCTTTCTTT	CASSTRTASLNTEAFF
TRBV27	-	TRBJ2-7	-	TGTGCCAGCAGTTTGTTGGGGGCAGCGTTTTCCTACGAGCAGTACTTC	CASSLLGAAFSYEQYF
TRBV7-7	-	TRBJ2-1	-	TGTGCCAGTTCAGGCAAAGGCTACAATGAGCAGTTCTTC	CASSGKGYNEQFF
TRBV5-8	once	TRBJ1-3	-	TGTGCCAGCAGCTTGGTCTACTCTGGAAACACCATATATTTT	CASSLVYSGNTIYF
TRBV5-1	-	TRBJ2-7	-	TGCGCCAGCAGCTTATATGGCGGATTAGCGATCTACGAGCAGTACTTC	CASSLYGGLAIYEQYF
TRBV20-1	once	TRBJ2-1	-	TGCAGTGCATCGGGGTACAATGAGCAGTTCTTC	CSASGYNEQFF
TRBV7-2	-	TRBJ1-5	-	TGTGCCAGCAGCCCCCGGGTAGACCAGCCCCAGCATTTT	CASSPRVDQPQHF
TRBV12-5	-	TRBJ1-1	TRBD1	TGTGCTAGTGGCCCCGGGACAGGGGCCGGGGGCACTGAAGCTTTCTTT	CASGPGTGAGGTEAFF
TRBV19	-	TRBJ1-2	-	TGTGCCAGTAGTATGCCCGGGGGAGCTAACTATGGCTACACCTTC	CASSMPGGANYGYTF
TRBV30	-	TRBJ2-5	-	TGTGCCTGGAGCCTGGGGGGAGGAGGAACGGAGACCCAGTACTTC	CAWSLGGGGTETQYF
TRBV7-9	-	TRBJ2-7	-	TGTGCCAGCAGCGCTGGGACTCTAATATACGAGCAGTACTTC	CASSAGTLIYEQYF
TRBV6-1	-	TRBJ1-1	TRBD1	TGTGCCAGCAGGCCGGGACAGGGGGCAGTCACTGAAGCTTTCTTT	CASRPGQGAVTEAFF
TRBV27	-	TRBJ2-2	-	TGTGCCAGCAGGAAGGGAGATACCGGGGAGCTGTTTTTT	CASRKGDTGELFF